This TCR beta chain is drawn from a study of cytomegalovirus exposure and HLA in healthy donors. The CDR3 spans 13 residues. Germline CDR1 and CDR2: LNHDA and SQIVND (reference sequence). V lost 7 bases and J lost 3, with 12 bases in between. This clone was picked up one time. The antigen is not known. Separate from the roughly 700-subject first cohort was the roughly 130-subject validation cohort, to which the donors belonged. Overall study findings and caveats: Cytomegalovirus status was reportedly diagnosed by the classifier with high sensitivity and specificity. The majority of TCR sequences were rare, yet some public TCRs appeared in many donors.

Method: immunoSEQ multiplex PCR; TCRdb's copy keeps in-frame clones and lacks some. The profile shows some 74,000 clones, over 85% of them singletons. Material for sequencing was PBMCs. The origin of this receptor is a woman aged 25 to 39 in good health and CMV-seronegative. The chain joins TRBV19 to TRBJ1-1; a possible D gene is TRBD1 (5 bases). This CDR3 reads CASIDDSYTEAFF. The CDR3 nucleotides are TGTGCCAGTATTGACGACAGTTACACTGAAGCTTTCTTT.